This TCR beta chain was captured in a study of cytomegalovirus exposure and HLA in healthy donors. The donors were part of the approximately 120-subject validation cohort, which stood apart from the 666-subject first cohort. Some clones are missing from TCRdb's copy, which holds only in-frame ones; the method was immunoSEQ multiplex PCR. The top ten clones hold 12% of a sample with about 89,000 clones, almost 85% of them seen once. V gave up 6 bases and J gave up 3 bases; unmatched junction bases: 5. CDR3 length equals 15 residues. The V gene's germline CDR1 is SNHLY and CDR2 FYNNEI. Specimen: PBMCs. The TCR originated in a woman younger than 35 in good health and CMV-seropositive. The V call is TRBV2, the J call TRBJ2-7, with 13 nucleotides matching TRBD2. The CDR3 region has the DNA TGTGCCAGCAGGGGGACTAGCGGGGCCTACTACGAGCAGTACTTC. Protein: CASRGTSGAYYEQYF.